In this sample, the clone carrying this TCR beta chain is medium-sized. Its antigen remains unknown. This entry belongs to a study of radiotherapy plus CTLA-4 blockade in lung cancer. The overall study: Among patients, over 15% showed objective responses, and roughly 30% had disease control. Study observations and caveats: Early clonal dynamics of blood T cells, together with interferon-beta, were reported as the best response predictor.

The CDR3 contains 16 residues. The V gene's germline CDR1 is LNHDA and CDR2 SQIVND (reference sequence). With 1 base removed from V and 5 bases from J, the gap between germline ends came to 15 bases. CTLA-4 blockade using ipilimumab, together with focal radiation, was received by patients with chemo-refractory metastatic non-small-cell lung cancer. The data were produced by immunoSEQ multiplex PCR, yet TCRdb's version contains in-frame clones alone and is incomplete. Of some 70,000 clones in the sample, around 83% were seen once. The rearrangement joins TRBV19 to TRBJ1-5; D remains ambiguous. This TCR came from a human donor with non-small cell lung cancer who had a partial response to radiotherapy plus ipilimumab. Specimen: peripheral blood, collected from a patient treated with radiotherapy plus ipilimumab. CDR3 nucleotide sequence: TGTGCCAGTAGTATAGCGGGGATAAGAGGAGATCAGCCCCAGCATTTT. Its protein is CASSIAGIRGDQPQHF.